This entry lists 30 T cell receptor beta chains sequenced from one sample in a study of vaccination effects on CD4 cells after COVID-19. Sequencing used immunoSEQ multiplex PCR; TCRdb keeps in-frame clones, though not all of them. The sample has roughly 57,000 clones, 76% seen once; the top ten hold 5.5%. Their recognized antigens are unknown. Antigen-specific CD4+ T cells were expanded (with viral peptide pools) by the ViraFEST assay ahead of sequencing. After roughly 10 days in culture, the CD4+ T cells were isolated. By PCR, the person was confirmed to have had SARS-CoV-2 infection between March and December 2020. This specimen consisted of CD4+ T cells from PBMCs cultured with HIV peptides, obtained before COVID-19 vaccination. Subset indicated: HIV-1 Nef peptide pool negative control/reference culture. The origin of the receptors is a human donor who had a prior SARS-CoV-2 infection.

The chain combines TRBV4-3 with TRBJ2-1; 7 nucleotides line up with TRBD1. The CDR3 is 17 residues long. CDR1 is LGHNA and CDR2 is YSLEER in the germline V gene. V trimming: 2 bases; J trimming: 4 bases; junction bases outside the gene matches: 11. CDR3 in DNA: TGCGCCAGCAGCCAACAAAAGGGCACAGGGGTATACAATGAGCAGTTCTTC. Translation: CASSQQKGTGVYNEQFF.

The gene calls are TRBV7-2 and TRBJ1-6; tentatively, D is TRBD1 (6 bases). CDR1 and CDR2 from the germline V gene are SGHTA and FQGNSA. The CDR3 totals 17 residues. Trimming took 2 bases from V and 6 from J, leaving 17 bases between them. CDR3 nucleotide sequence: TGTGCCAGCAGCTTACGGGGGCCAGAATGGGGTAATTCACCCCTCCACTTT. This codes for CASSLRGPEWGNSPLHF.

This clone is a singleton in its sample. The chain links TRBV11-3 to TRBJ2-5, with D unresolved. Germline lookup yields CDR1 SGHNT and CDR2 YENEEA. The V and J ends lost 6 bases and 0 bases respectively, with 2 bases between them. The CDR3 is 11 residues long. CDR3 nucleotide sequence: TGTGCCAGCAGTTACCAAGAGACCCAGTACTTC. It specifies CASSYQETQYF. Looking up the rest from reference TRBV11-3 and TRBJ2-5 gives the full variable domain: EAGVVQSPRYKIIEKKQPVAFWCNPISGHNTLYWYLQNLGQGPELLIRYENEEAVDDSQLPKDRFSAERLKGVDSTLKIQPAELGDSAVYLCASSYQETQYFGPGTRLLVL.

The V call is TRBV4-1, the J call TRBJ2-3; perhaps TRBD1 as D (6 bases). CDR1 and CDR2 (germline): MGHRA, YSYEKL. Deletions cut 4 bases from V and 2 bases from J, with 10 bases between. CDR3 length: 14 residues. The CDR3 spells CASSPRTATDTQYF. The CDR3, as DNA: TGCGCCAGCAGCCCCCGGACAGCCACAGATACGCAGTATTTT.

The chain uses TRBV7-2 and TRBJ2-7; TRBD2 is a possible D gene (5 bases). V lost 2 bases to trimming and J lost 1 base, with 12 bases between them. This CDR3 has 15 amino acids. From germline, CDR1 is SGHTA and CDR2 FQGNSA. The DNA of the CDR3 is TGTGCCAGCAGCTTATTGGGAGACCCATCCTACGAGCAGTACTTC. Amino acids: CASSLLGDPSYEQYF. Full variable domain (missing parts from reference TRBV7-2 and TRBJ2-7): GAGVSQSPSNKVTEKGKDVELRCDPISGHTALYWYRQSLGQGLEFLIYFQGNSAPDKSGLPSDRFSAERTGGSVSTLTIQRTQQEDSAVYLCASSLLGDPSYEQYFGPGTRLTVT.

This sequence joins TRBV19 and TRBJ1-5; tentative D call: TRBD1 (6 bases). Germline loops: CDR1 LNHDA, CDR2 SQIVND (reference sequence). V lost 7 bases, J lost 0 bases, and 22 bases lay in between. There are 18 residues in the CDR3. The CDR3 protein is CASKPSRTEIYSNQPQHF. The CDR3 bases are TGTGCCAGTAAACCCTCCCGGACAGAGATATATAGCAATCAGCCCCAGCATTTT. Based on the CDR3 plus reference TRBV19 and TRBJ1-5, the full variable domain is DGGITQSPKYLFRKEGQNVTLSCEQNLNHDAMYWYRQDPGQGLRLIYYSQIVNDFQKGDIAEGYSVSREKKESFPLTVTSAQKNPTAFYLCASKPSRTEIYSNQPQHFGDGTRLSIL.

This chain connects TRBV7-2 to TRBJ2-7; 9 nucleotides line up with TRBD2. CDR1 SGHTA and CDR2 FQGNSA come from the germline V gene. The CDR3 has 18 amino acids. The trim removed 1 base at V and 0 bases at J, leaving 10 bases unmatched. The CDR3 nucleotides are TGTGCCAGCAGCTTAGGTGTGTTAGCGGGGGCCAGCTCCTACGAGCAGTACTTC. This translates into CASSLGVLAGASSYEQYF.

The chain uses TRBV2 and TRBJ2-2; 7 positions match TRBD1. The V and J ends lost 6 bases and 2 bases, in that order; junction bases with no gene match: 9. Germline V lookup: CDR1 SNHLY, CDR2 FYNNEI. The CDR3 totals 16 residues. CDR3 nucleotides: TGTGCCAGCAGCCTCTTGGCAGGGGGAAACACCGGGGAGCTGTTTTTT. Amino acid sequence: CASSLLAGGNTGELFF.

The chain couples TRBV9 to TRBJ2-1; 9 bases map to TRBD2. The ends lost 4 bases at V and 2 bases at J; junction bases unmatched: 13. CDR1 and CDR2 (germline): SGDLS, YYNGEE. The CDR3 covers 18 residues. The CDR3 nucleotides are TGTGCCAGCAGCACACCGTACGGGGCTAGCGGGGCCTACAATGAGCAGTTCTTC. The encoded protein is CASSTPYGASGAYNEQFF.

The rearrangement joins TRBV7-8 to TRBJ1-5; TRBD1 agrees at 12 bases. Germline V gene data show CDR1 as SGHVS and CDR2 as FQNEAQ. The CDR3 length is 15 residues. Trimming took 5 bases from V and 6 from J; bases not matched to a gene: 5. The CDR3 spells CASSDRDRGRQPQHF. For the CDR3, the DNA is TGTGCCAGCAGCGACCGGGACAGGGGGCGTCAGCCCCAGCATTTT.

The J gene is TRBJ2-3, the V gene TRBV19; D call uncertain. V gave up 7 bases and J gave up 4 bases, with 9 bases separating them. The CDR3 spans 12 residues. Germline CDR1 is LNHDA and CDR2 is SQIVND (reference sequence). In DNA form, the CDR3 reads TGTGCCAGTATACGATGGGCAGATACGCAGTATTTT. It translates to CASIRWADTQYF.

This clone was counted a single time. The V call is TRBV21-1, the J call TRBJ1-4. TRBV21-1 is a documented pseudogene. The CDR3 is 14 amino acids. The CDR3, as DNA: TGTGCCAGCGCGGAGGGGGGCCTAGGTGAAAAACTGTTTTTT. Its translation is CASAEGGLGEKLFF.

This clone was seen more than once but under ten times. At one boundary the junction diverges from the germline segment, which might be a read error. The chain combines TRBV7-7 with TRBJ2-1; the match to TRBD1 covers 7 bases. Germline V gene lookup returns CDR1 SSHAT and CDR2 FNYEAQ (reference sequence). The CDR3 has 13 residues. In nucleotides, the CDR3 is TGTGCTAGCAGCTTAACAGGGGCCCATGAGCAGTTCTTC. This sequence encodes CASSLTGAHEQFF.

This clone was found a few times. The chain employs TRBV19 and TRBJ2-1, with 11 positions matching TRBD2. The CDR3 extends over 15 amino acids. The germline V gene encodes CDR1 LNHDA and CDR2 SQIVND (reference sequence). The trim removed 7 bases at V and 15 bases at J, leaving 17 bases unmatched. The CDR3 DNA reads TGTGCCAGTACCACCCTTGGACTAGCGGGTACCCGTCGGTTCTTC. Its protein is CASTTLGLAGTRRFF.

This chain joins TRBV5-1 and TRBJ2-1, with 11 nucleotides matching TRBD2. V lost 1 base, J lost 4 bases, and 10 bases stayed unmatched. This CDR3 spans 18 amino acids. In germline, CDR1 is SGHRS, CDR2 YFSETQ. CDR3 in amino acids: CASSLIKGGTSGYNEQFF. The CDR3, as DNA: TGCGCCAGCAGCTTGATTAAGGGCGGGACTAGCGGTTACAATGAGCAGTTCTTC.

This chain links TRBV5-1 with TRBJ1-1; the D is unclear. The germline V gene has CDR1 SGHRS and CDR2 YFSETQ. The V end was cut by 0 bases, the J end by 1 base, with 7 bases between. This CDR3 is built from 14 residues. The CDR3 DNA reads TGCGCCAGCAGCTTGGCGGCAGCGAACACTGAAGCTTTCTTT. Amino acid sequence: CASSLAAANTEAFF.

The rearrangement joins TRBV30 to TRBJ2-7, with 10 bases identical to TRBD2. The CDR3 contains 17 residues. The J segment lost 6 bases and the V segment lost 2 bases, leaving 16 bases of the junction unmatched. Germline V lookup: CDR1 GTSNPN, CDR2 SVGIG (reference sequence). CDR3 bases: TGTGCCTGGAGTTGGGCTAGCGGGAGTGTAATCCCCCGCGAGCAGTACTTC. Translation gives CAWSWASGSVIPREQYF.

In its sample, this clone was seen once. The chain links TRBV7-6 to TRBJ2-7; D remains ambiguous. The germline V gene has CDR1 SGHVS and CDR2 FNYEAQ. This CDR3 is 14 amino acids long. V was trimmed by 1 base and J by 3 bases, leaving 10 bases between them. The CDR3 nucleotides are TGTGCCAGCAGCTTAGATTCGGGCAGCTACGAGCAGTACTTC. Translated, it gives CASSLDSGSYEQYF.

The CDR3 bases are TGTGCCAGTAGTATAGCGTGGAACACTGAAGCTTTCTTT. Translating gives CASSIAWNTEAFF. This sequence joins TRBV19 and TRBJ1-1; D gene unclear. CDR1 and CDR2 (germline): LNHDA, SQIVND (reference sequence). V was clipped by 1 base and J by 1 base, with 4 bases between them. The CDR3 has 13 amino acids.

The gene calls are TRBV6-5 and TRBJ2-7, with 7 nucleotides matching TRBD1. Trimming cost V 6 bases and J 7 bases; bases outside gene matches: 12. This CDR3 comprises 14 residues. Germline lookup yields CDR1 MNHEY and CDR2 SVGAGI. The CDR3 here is CASRSTIGTEEQYF. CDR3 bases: TGTGCCAGCAGGTCCACTATCGGGACAGAAGAGCAGTACTTC.

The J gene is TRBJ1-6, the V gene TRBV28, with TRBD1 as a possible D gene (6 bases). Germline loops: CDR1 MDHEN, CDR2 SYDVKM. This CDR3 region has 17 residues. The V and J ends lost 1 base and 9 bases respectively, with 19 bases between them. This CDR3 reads CASSLSRGGGAGSPLHF. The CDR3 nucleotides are TGTGCCAGCAGTTTATCCAGGGGAGGCGGTGCGGGTTCACCCCTCCACTTT. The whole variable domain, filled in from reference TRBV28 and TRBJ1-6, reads DVKVTQSSRYLVKRTGEKVFLECVQDMDHENMFWYRQDPGLGLRLIYFSYDVKMKEKGDIPEGYSVSREKKERFSLILESASTNQTSMYLCASSLSRGGGAGSPLHFGNGTRLTVT.

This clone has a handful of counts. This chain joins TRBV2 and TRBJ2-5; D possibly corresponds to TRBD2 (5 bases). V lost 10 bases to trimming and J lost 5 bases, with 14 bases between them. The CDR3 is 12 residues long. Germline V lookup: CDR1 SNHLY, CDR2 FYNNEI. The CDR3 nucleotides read TGTGCCACCCAGTCTCCGGGGGAGACCCAGTACTTC. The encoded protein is CATQSPGETQYF.

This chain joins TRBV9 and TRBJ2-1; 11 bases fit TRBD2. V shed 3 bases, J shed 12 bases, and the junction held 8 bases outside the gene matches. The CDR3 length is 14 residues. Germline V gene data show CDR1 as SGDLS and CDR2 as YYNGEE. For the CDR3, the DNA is TGTGCCAGCAGCGCGTCCGGGACTAGCGGCGGGCAGTTCTTC. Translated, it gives CASSASGTSGGQFF.

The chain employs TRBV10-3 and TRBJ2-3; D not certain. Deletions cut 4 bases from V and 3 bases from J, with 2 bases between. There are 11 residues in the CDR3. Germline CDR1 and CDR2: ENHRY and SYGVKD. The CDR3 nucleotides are TGTGCCATCAGTGTAACAGATACGCAGTATTTT. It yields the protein CAISVTDTQYF.

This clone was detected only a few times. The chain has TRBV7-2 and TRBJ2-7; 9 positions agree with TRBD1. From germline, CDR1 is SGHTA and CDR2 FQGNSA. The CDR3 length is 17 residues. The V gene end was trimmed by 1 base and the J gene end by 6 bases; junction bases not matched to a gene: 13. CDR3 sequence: CASSLDAPQGALGEQYF. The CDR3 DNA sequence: TGTGCCAGCAGCTTAGATGCCCCACAGGGGGCGCTGGGCGAGCAGTACTTC.

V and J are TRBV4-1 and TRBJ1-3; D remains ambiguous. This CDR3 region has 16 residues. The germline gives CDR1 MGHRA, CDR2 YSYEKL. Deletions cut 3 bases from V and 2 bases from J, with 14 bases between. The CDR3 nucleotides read TGCGCCAGCAGCCACTCAGCTCAGAGACCTGGAAACACCATATATTTT. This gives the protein CASSHSAQRPGNTIYF.

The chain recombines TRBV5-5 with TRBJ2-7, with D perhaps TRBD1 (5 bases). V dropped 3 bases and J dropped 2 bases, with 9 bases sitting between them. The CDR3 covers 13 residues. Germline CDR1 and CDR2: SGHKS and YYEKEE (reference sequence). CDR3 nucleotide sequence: TGTGCCAGCAGCTCGGACACAACCTACGAGCAGTACTTC. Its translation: CASSSDTTYEQYF.

CDR3 sequence (DNA): TGTGCCAGCTCACAACGCACGTTGAGAGACACTGAAGCTTTCTTT. Encoded protein: CASSQRTLRDTEAFF. This rearrangement joins TRBV18 to TRBJ1-1; D uncertain. With 4 bases removed from V and 3 bases from J, the gap between germline ends came to 15 bases. Germline CDR1 reads KGHSH; CDR2 reads LQKENI. The CDR3 loop spans 15 amino acids.

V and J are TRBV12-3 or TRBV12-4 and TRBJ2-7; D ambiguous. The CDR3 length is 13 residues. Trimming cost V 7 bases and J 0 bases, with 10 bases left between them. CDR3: CASNGPSSYEQYF. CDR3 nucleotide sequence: TGTGCCAGCAACGGGCCAAGCTCCTACGAGCAGTACTTC.

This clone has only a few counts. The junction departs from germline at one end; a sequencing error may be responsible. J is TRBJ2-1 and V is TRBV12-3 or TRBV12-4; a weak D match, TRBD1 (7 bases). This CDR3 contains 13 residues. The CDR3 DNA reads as TGTGCCAGCAGTGCGGAGGTTGGAGGGACAGAGATCTTC. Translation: CASSAEVGGTEIF.